This T cell receptor (beta chain) was found in a study of blood T cell repertoires in COVID-19. Whole-study context: Sources were T cells, B-cell-depleted T cells, or PBMCs; the material itself was cDNA or gDNA.

Losses at the gene ends were 5 bases for V and 0 bases for J; bases not matched to a gene: 3. Per the germline V gene, CDR1 is WSHSY and CDR2 is SAAADI. The CDR3 is 15 residues long. Under the authors' procedure: Reference gene primer amplification gave nucleated cell count estimates. Sequenced by immunoSEQ multiplex PCR; TCRdb stores in-frame clones only, minus some. V, J and clone size were drawn from that table, and D and trimming were deduced from the DNA. The sample has almost 70,000 clones, 89% seen once; the top ten hold almost 5%. The receptor's source is a woman in her forties or fifties with active COVID-19. The chain uses TRBV10-2 and TRBJ2-1; 8 bases agree with TRBD1. The sample comprised peripheral blood. The CDR3 spells CASSSGQGSYNEQFF. CDR3 nucleotides: TGCGCCAGCAGTTCAGGACAGGGCTCCTACAATGAGCAGTTCTTC.